This T cell receptor (beta chain) was sequenced for a study of shared clonotypes between healthy human individuals. CDR1 MGHRA and CDR2 YSYEKL come from the germline V gene. The CDR3 covers 15 residues. V was clipped by 1 base and J by 3 bases; unmatched bases: 4. Whole-study results and caveats: Some clonotypes were shared by all four sorted-subset donors, while others were not shared. The non-shared ones had lower generation probabilities than the shared ones. Blood alone was sampled, and tissue repertoires likely differ.

With regard to this clone: Its antigen is unknown.

TCRdb keeps only in-frame clones here, not all; method: immunoSEQ multiplex PCR. The table records millions of clones, approximately 94% of them present only once. In the naive CD8 group, cells lacked CD45RO and were positively selected for CCR7, so terminally differentiated effector memory CD45RA+ cells were left out. The chain carries TRBV4-1 and TRBJ1-2; the match to TRBD1 covers 8 bases. The sequence came from a man between 18 and 35 years old in good health. Material: naive CD8+ T cells sorted from blood. In DNA, the CDR3 is TGCGCCAGCAGCCAAGTCAAACAGGGGGACTATGGCTACACCTTC. Its protein product is CASSQVKQGDYGYTF.